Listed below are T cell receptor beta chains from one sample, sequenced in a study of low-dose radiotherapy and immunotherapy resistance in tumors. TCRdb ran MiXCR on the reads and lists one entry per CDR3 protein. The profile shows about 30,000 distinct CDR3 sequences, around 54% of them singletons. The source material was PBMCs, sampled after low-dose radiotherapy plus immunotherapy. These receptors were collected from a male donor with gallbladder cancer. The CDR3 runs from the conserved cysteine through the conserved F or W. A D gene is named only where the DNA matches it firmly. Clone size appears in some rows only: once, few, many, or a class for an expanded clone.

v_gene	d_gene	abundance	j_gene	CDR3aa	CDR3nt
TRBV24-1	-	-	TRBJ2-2	CATLGRNTGELFF	TGTGCCACCTTGGGGAGGAACACCGGGGAGCTGTTTTTT
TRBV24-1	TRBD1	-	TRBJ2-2	CATSDPGQGPTGELFF	TGTGCCACCAGTGATCCTGGACAGGGTCCCACCGGGGAGCTGTTTTTT
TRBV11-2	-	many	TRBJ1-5	CASSLKPTSAYRRGNQPQHF	TGTGCCAGCAGCTTAAAGCCGACTTCGGCCTACAGACGGGGCAATCAGCCCCAGCATTTT
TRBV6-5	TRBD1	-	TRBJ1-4	CASSYYDRGREKLFF	TGTGCCAGCAGTTACTACGACAGGGGAAGGGAAAAACTGTTTTTT
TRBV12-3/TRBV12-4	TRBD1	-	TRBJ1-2	CASSLRQGNYGYTF	TGTGCCAGCAGTTTAAGACAGGGGAACTATGGCTACACCTTC
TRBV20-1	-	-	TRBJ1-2	CSASTLANYGYTF	TGCAGTGCTAGTACATTAGCTAACTATGGCTACACCTTC
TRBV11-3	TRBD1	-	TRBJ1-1	CASSPSQGVVAEAFF	TGTGCCAGCAGCCCGAGCCAGGGGGTCGTCGCTGAAGCTTTCTTT
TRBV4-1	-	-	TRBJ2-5	CASSGTEQETQYF	TGCGCCAGCAGCGGTACAGAACAAGAGACCCAGTACTTC
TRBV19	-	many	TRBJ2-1	CASSESSYNEQFF	TGTGCCAGTAGCGAGAGCTCCTACAATGAGCAGTTCTTC
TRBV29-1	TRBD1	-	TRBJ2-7	CSVEAGQVTYEQYF	TGCAGCGTTGAAGCGGGACAGGTGACCTACGAGCAGTACTTC
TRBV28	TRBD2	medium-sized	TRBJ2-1	CASSQTSGRASSYNEQFF	TGTGCCAGCAGTCAGACTAGCGGGAGGGCCAGCTCCTACAATGAGCAGTTCTTC
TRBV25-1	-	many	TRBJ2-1	CASSERTPSSYNEQFF	TGTGCCAGCAGTGAACGGACACCGAGCTCCTACAATGAGCAGTTCTTC
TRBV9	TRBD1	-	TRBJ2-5	CASSPTTGGETQYF	TGTGCCAGCAGCCCAACGACAGGGGGAGAGACCCAGTACTTC
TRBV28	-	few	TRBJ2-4	CASSFRVTLAKNIQYF	TGTGCCAGCAGTTTTCGGGTCACCTTAGCCAAAAACATTCAGTACTTC
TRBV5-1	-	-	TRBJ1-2	CASSARTESNYGYTF	TGCGCCAGCAGCGCTAGGACAGAATCTAACTATGGCTACACCTTC
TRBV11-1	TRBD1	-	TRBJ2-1	CASSAGQAHANEQFF	TGTGCCAGCAGCGCTGGACAGGCGCACGCCAATGAGCAGTTCTTC
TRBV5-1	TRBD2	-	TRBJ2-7	CASSPSGREAYEQYF	TGCGCCAGCAGCCCTAGCGGGAGAGAGGCCTACGAGCAGTACTTC
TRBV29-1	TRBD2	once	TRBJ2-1	CSVDRTSGGVNEQFF	TGCAGCGTTGATAGGACTAGCGGGGGGGTGAATGAGCAGTTCTTC
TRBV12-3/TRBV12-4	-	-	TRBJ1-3	CASRPTGGSSSSGQGHSSGNTIYF	-
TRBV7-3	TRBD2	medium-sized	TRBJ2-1	CASSLRRVAGNEQFF	TGTGCCAGCAGCTTAAGGCGGGTAGCGGGAAATGAGCAGTTCTTC
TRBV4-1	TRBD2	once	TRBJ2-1	CASSSTSGSVNEQFF	TGCGCCAGCAGCAGCACTAGCGGGAGTGTTAATGAGCAGTTCTTC
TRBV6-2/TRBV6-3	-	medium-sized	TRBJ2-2	CASSYAVTTNGELFF	TGTGCCAGCAGTTACGCCGTGACTACAAACGGGGAGCTGTTTTTT
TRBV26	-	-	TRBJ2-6	CASARWQPQNSGANVLTF	TGTGCCAGCGCGCGATGGCAGCCTCAAAATTCTGGGGCCAACGTCCTGACTTTC
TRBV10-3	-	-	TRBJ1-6	CAISSGQMSPLHF	TGTGCCATCAGTTCAGGACAGATGTCACCCCTCCACTTT
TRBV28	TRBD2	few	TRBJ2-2	CASNNVGRAGTGELFF	TGTGCCAGCAATAATGTTGGGAGGGCCGGAACCGGGGAGCTGTTTTTT
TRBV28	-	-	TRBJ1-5	CASSFSQVGNQPQHF	TGTGCCAGCAGTTTTAGTCAGGTGGGCAATCAGCCCCAGCATTTT
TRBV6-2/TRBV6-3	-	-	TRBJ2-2	CASRSGGSGELFF	TGTGCCAGCAGATCCGGGGGCTCCGGGGAGCTGTTTTTT
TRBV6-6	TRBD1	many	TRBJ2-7	CASSYGGQGFDEQYF	TGTGCCAGCAGTTACGGGGGACAGGGGTTCGACGAGCAGTACTTC
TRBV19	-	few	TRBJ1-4	CASNNGRGRNEKLFF	TGTGCCAGTAATAATGGAAGGGGCCGGAATGAAAAACTGTTTTTT
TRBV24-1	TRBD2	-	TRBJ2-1	CATSDSASGINNEQFF	TGTGCCACCAGTGATTCCGCTAGCGGGATAAACAATGAGCAGTTCTTC
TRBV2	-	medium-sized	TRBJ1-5	CASSLSDSNQPQHF	TGTGCCAGCAGCTTAAGCGATAGCAATCAGCCCCAGCATTTT
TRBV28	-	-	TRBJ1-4	CASSGAGADNEKLFF	TGTGCCAGCAGTGGGGCGGGGGCAGATAATGAAAAACTGTTTTTT
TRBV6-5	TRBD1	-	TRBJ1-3	CASWEGASSGNTIYF	TGTGCCAGCTGGGAGGGGGCCTCCTCTGGAAACACCATATATTTT
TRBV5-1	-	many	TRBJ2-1	CASSLGHPVDEQFF	TGCGCCAGCAGCTTGGGCCACCCGGTCGATGAGCAGTTCTTC
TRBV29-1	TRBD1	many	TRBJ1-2	CSVPTGGFRDGYTF	TGCAGCGTACCCACAGGGGGATTTCGTGATGGCTACACCTTC
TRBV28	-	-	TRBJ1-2	CASMFLGATDYTF	TGTGCCAGCATGTTTTTGGGGGCGACTGACTACACCTTC
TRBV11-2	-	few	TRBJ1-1	CASSLGQTEAFF	TGTGCCAGCAGCTTAGGCCAGACTGAAGCTTTCTTT
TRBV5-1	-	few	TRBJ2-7	CASSLAQATYEQYF	TGCGCCAGCAGCTTGGCTCAGGCGACCTACGAGCAGTACTTC
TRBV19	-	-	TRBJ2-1	CASSIGQKGAYNEQFF	TGTGCCAGTAGTATTGGGCAGAAGGGAGCCTACAATGAGCAGTTCTTC
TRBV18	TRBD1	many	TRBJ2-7	CASSYSGTGGYEQYF	TGTGCCAGCTCATACTCCGGGACAGGGGGCTACGAGCAGTACTTC
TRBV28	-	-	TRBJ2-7	CASSLTGGRYEQYF	TGTGCCAGCAGTTTGACCGGGGGCCGCTACGAGCAGTACTTC
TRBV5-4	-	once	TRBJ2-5	CASSLDPKGHQETQYF	TGTGCCAGCAGCTTGGATCCAAAGGGGCACCAAGAGACCCAGTACTTC
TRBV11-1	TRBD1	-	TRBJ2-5	CASSARTGAQETQYF	TGTGCCAGCAGTGCCCGGACAGGGGCCCAAGAGACCCAGTACTTC
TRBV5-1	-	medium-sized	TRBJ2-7	CASSSEPTRYEQYF	TGCGCCAGCAGCTCTGAACCGACCCGCTACGAGCAGTACTTC
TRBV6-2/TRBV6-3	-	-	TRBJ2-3	CASTRSGRTYTQYF	TGTGCCAGCACTCGCTCGGGCCGGACATATACGCAGTATTTT
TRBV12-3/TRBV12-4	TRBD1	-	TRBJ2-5	CASSFRGKETQYF	TGTGCCAGCAGTTTCAGGGGGAAAGAGACCCAGTACTTC
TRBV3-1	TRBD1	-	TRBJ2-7	CASSQPDRGHEQYF	TGTGCCAGCAGCCAACCCGACAGGGGCCACGAGCAGTACTTC
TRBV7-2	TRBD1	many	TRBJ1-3	CASSVGQFISGNTIYF	TGTGCCAGCAGCGTGGGACAGTTTATCTCTGGAAACACCATATATTTT
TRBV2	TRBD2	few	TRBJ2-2	CASSEEASGANTGELFF	TGTGCCAGCAGTGAAGAAGCTAGCGGAGCGAACACCGGGGAGCTGTTTTTT
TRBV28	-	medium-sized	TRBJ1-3	CASSIGASSSGNTIYF	TGTGCCAGCAGTATAGGGGCCAGCAGCTCTGGAAACACCATATATTTT
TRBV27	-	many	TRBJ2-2	CASSPLWVRDTGELFF	TGTGCCAGCAGCCCGTTATGGGTAAGGGACACCGGGGAGCTGTTTTTT
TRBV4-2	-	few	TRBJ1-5	CASQDPFGGNQPQHF	TGTGCCAGCCAAGATCCGTTTGGGGGCAATCAGCCCCAGCATTTT